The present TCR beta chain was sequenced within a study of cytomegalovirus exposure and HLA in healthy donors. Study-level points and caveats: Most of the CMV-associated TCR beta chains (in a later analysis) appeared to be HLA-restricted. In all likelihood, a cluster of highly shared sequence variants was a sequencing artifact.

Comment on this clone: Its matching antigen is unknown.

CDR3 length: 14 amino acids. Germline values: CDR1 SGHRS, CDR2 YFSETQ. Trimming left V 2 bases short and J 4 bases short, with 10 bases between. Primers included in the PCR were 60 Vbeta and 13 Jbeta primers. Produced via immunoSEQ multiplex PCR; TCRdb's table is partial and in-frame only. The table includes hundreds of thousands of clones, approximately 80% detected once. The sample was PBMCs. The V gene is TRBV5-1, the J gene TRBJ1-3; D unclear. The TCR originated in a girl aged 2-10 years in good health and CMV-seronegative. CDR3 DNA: TGCGCCAGCAGCTTCGACGGGGTGGGAAACACCATATATTTT. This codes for CASSFDGVGNTIYF.